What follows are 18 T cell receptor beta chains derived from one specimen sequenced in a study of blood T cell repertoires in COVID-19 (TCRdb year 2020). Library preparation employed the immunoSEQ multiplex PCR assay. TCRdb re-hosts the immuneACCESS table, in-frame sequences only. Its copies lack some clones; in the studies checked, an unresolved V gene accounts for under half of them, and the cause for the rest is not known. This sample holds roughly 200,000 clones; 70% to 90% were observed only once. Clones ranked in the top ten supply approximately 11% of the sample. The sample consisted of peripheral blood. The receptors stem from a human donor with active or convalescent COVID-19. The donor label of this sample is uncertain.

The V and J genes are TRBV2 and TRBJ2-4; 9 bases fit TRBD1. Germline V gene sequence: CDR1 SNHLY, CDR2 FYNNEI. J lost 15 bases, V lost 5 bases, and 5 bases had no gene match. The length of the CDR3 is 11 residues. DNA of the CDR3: TGTGCCAGCAGTTTGACAGGGGGACGGTACTTC. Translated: CASSLTGGRYF.

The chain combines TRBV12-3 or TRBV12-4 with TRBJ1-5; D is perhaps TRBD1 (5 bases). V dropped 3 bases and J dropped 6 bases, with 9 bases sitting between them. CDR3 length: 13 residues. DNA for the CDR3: TGTGCCAGCAGTTTGGGGGGGTTTCAGCCCCAGCATTTT. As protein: CASSLGGFQPQHF.

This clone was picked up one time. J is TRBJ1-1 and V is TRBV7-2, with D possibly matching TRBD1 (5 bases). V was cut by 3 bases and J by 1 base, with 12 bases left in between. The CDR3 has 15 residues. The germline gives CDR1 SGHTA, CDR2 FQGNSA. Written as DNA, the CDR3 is TGTGCCAGCAGCTTCCGCAGCGGGGGGAACACTGAAGCTTTCTTT. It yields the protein CASSFRSGGNTEAFF. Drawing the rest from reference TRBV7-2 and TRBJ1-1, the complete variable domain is GAGVSQSPSNKVTEKGKDVELRCDPISGHTALYWYRQSLGQGLEFLIYFQGNSAPDKSGLPSDRFSAERTGGSVSTLTIQRTQQEDSAVYLCASSFRSGGNTEAFFGQGTRLTVV.

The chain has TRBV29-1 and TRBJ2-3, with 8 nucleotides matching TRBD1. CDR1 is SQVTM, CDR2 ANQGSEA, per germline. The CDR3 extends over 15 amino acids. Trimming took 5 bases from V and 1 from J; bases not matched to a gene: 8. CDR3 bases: TGCAGCGTTCTTCTCCAGGGGGCCCGCACAGATACGCAGTATTTT. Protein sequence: CSVLLQGARTDTQYF.

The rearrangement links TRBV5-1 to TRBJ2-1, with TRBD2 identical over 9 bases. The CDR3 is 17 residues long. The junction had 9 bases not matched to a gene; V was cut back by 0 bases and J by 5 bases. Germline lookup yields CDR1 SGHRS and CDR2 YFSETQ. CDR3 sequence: CASSLVPLAGKDNEQFF. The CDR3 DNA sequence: TGCGCCAGCAGCTTGGTCCCTCTAGCGGGAAAGGACAATGAGCAGTTCTTC. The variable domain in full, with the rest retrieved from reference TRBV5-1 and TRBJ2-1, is KAGVTQTPRYLIKTRGQQVTLSCSPISGHRSVSWYQQTPGQGLQFLFEYFSETQRNKGNFPGRFSGRQFSNSRSEMNVSTLELGDSALYLCASSLVPLAGKDNEQFFGPGTRLTVL.

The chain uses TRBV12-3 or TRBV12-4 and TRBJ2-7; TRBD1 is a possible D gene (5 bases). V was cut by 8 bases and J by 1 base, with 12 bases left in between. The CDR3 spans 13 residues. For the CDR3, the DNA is TGTGCCAGCCATGAACAGGATTCCTACGAGCAGTACTTC. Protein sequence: CASHEQDSYEQYF.

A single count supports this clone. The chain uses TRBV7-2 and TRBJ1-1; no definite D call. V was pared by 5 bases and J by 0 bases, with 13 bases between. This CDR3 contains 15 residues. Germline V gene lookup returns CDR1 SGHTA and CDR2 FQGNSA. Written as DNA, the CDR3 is TGTGCCAGCAGCCCGATCGGGTTCATGAACACTGAAGCTTTCTTT. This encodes CASSPIGFMNTEAFF.

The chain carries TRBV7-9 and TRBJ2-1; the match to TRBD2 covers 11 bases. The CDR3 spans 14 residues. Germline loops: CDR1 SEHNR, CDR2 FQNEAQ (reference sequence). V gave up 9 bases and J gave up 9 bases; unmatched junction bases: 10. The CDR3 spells CASTRASGRFEQFF. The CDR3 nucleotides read TGTGCCAGTACGAGGGCTAGCGGGAGGTTTGAGCAGTTCTTC.

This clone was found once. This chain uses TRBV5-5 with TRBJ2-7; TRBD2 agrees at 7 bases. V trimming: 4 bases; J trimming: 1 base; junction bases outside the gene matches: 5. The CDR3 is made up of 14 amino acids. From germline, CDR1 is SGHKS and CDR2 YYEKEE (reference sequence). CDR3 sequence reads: CASSVLASSYEQYF. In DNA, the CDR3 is TGTGCCAGCAGCGTACTAGCGTCATCCTACGAGCAGTACTTC.

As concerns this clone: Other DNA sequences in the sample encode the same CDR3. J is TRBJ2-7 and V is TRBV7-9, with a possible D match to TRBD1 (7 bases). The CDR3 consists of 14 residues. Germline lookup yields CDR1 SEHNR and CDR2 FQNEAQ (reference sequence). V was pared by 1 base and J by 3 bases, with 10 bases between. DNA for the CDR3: TGTGCCAGCAGCTTAGGACAGGGAGGCTACGAGCAGTACTTC. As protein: CASSLGQGGYEQYF.

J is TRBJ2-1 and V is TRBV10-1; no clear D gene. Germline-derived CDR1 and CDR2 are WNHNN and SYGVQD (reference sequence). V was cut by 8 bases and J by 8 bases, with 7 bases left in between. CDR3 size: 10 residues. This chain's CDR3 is CASHSYEQFF. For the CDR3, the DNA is TGCGCCAGCCACTCGTATGAGCAGTTCTTC.

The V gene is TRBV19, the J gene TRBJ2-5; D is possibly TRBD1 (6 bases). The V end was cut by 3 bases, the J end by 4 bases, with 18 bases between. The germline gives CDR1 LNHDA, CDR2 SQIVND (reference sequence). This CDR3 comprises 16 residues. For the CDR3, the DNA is TGTGCCAGTAGTATTGGAGGCCAGGGGCTAGGAGAGACCCAGTACTTC. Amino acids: CASSIGGQGLGETQYF. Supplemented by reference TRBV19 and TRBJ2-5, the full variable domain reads DGGITQSPKYLFRKEGQNVTLSCEQNLNHDAMYWYRQDPGQGLRLIYYSQIVNDFQKGDIAEGYSVSREKKESFPLTVTSAQKNPTAFYLCASSIGGQGLGETQYFGPGTRLLVL.

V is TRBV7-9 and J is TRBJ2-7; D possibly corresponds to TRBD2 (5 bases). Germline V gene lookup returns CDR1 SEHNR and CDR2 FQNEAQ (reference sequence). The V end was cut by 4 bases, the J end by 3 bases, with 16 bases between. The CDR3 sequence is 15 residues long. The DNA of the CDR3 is TGTGCCAGCAGCTCCAGCGGTGACCCATACTACGAGCAGTACTTC. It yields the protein CASSSSGDPYYEQYF.

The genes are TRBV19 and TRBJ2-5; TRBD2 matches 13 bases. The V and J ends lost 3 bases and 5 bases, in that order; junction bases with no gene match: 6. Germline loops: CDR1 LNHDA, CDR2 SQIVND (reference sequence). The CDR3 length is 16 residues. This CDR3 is CASSIGLAGVRETQYF. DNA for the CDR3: TGTGCCAGTAGTATCGGACTAGCGGGAGTTCGGGAGACCCAGTACTTC.

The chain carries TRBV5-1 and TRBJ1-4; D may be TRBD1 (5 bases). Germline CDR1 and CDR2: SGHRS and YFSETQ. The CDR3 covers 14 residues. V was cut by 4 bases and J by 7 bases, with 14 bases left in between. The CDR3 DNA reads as TGCGCCAGCAGCACTACAGGTTACGGTGAAAAACTGTTTTTT. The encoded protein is CASSTTGYGEKLFF.

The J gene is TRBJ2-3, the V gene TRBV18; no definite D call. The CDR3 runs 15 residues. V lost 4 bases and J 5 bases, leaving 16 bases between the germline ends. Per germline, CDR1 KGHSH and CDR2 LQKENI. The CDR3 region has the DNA TGTGCCAGCTCACTGATGGCGGTTTCCAGAGATACGCAGTATTTT. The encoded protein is CASSLMAVSRDTQYF.

CDR3 protein: CASSYLYIRGEKLFF. CDR3 bases: TGTGCCAGCAGTTACCTTTACATCAGGGGTGAAAAACTGTTTTTT. This rearrangement joins TRBV6-5 to TRBJ1-4, with a weak D call TRBD1 (6 bases). Germline CDR1 and CDR2: MNHEY and SVGAGI. The CDR3 spans 15 residues. V dropped 2 bases and J dropped 7 bases, with 14 bases sitting between them.

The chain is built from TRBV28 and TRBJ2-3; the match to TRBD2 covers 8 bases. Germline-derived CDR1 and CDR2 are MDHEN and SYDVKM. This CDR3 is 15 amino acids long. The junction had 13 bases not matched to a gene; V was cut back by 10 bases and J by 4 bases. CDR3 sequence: CATYSAGEAPDTQYF. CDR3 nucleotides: TGTGCCACCTATTCAGCGGGAGAAGCGCCAGATACGCAGTATTTT.